These 19 T cell receptor beta chains originate from one sample sequenced in a study of cytomegalovirus exposure and HLA in healthy donors (TCRdb year 2017). Libraries came from the immunoSEQ multiplex PCR assay. The multiplex PCR relied on a mix of 60 forward primers for TCR Vbeta segments and 13 reverse primers for TCR Jbeta segments. Here the immuneACCESS table is served through TCRdb, limited to in-frame sequences with V and J called. Missing clones are a known gap in these copies; in checked studies unresolved V genes cover under half, and the rest lacks a known reason. The sample table shows 69,000 or so clones, and 76% are seen once. Of the sample, under 3.5% falls within the top ten clones. Sequencing used PBMCs. The receptors here all came from a man aged 18 to 35 in good health and CMV-seronegative.

A few counts support this clone. V usage is TRBV2 and J usage is TRBJ1-5; 10 bases align to TRBD1. CDR1 and CDR2 (germline): SNHLY, FYNNEI. The length of the CDR3 is 16 residues. The trim removed 8 bases at V and 0 bases at J, leaving 7 bases unmatched. CDR3 in DNA: TGTGCCAGCGGGACAGGGGACTCCTTTAGCAATCAGCCCCAGCATTTT. Residues: CASGTGDSFSNQPQHF. The full variable domain, completed using reference TRBV2 and TRBJ1-5, is EPEVTQTPSHQVTQMGQEVILRCVPISNHLYFYWYRQILGQKVEFLVSFYNNEISEKSEIFDDQFSVERPDGSNFTLKIRSTKLEDSAMYFCASGTGDSFSNQPQHFGDGTRLSIL.

The J gene is TRBJ1-1, the V gene TRBV6-5; a weak D match, TRBD1 (6 bases). The CDR3 extends over 13 amino acids. Per the germline V gene, CDR1 is MNHEY and CDR2 is SVGAGI. The V end lost 6 bases, the J end lost 4 bases, and 12 bases lay between the germline ends. The CDR3 loop reads CASSETRGTEAFF. In DNA form, the CDR3 reads TGTGCCAGCAGCGAAACCAGGGGCACTGAAGCTTTCTTT.

This clone was seen only once. The CDR3 DNA reads as TGTGCCAGCAGTGATCGAAGGGCAGGGGGCCTTCAGCCCCAGCATTTT. It codes for CASSDRRAGGLQPQHF. V is TRBV2 and J is TRBJ1-5; the match to TRBD1 covers 8 bases. J lost 6 bases, V lost 3 bases, and 10 bases had no gene match. The CDR3 is 16 residues long. The germline V gene encodes CDR1 SNHLY and CDR2 FYNNEI.

The sample holds one count of this clone. The rearrangement uses TRBV28 and TRBJ2-2, with a weak D call TRBD2 (5 bases). Germline assignment: CDR1 MDHEN and CDR2 SYDVKM. The CDR3 loop spans 12 amino acids. The V end was cut by 8 bases, the J end by 7 bases, with 11 bases between. The CDR3 reads CASDGVIGELFF. CDR3 bases: TGTGCCAGCGACGGGGTTATCGGGGAGCTGTTTTTT.

This chain joins TRBV5-1 and TRBJ2-3; no definite D call. This CDR3 spans 13 amino acids. Looked up from germline, CDR1 is SGHRS and CDR2 is YFSETQ. Trimming took 4 bases from V and 4 from J, leaving 10 bases between them. CDR3 sequence: CASSPLLADTQYF. Here the CDR3 DNA reads TGCGCCAGCAGCCCACTACTTGCAGATACGCAGTATTTT.

J is TRBJ1-2 and V is TRBV7-9; D gene ambiguous. Germline-derived CDR1 and CDR2 are SEHNR and FQNEAQ (reference sequence). V was pared by 0 bases and J by 1 base, with 6 bases between. The CDR3 spans 14 residues. CDR3 protein: CASSLALSNYGYTF. The CDR3 DNA sequence: TGTGCCAGCAGCTTAGCGCTCAGTAACTATGGCTACACCTTC.

The chain links TRBV5-6 to TRBJ2-5; D possibly corresponds to TRBD2 (6 bases). Looked up from germline, CDR1 is SGHDT and CDR2 is YYEEEE. The CDR3 has 15 amino acids. Trimming cost V 2 bases and J 4 bases, with 15 bases left between them. CDR3 coding DNA: TGTGCCAGCAGCTTAATTAGCGGTGGGGGAGAGACCCAGTACTTC. Translating it yields CASSLISGGGETQYF.

This rearrangement joins TRBV4-3 to TRBJ2-6; tentatively, D is TRBD1 (6 bases). Germline CDR1 LGHNA, CDR2 YSLEER. The V gene lost 0 bases and the J gene lost 0 bases, with 15 bases spanning the gap. The CDR3 spans 19 residues. The CDR3 sequence: CASSQEASGVTSGANVLTF. The CDR3 nucleotides are TGCGCCAGCAGCCAAGAAGCGTCAGGGGTCACCTCTGGGGCCAACGTCCTGACTTTC.

The rearrangement links TRBV7-8 to TRBJ1-3, with 9 bases fitting TRBD1. The CDR3 sequence is 16 residues long. Unmatched junction bases numbered 8, after V lost 7 bases and J lost 1 base. CDR1 and CDR2 (germline): SGHVS, FQNEAQ. In DNA, the CDR3 is TGTGCCAGCACCGGGACAGGGCTACTTTCTGGAAACACCATATATTTT. This translates into CASTGTGLLSGNTIYF.

This chain uses TRBV23-1 with TRBJ1-2; D is possibly TRBD1 (5 bases). TRBV23-1 is marked as an open reading frame, function uncertain. The ends were cut back, 4 bases at V and 7 bases at J, with 19 bases in the middle. The length of the CDR3 is 15 residues. CDR3 nucleotide sequence: TGCGCCAGCAGTCCCCCGCGGGGCAGTTGGCGTGGCTACACCTTC. Protein sequence: CASSPPRGSWRGYTF.

The J gene is TRBJ2-7, the V gene TRBV5-4; 9 bases agree with TRBD1. This CDR3 contains 14 residues. Germline V gene lookup returns CDR1 SGHNT and CDR2 YYREEE (reference sequence). V shed 4 bases and J 1 base; nucleotides not matched to a gene: 3. The CDR3 nucleotides read TGTGCCAGCAGCCGACAGGGGGGTTCCTACGAGCAGTACTTC. Translation: CASSRQGGSYEQYF.

The sample holds a few counts of this clone. The CDR3 DNA reads as TGTGCCAGCAGCCCGGACAGGGGGGAGGAGGAGCTGTTTTTT. Its protein is CASSPDRGEEELFF. This chain connects TRBV7-9 to TRBJ2-2; 10 positions agree with TRBD1. The CDR3 covers 14 residues. V was clipped by 5 bases and J by 10 bases; unmatched bases: 7. Germline V lookup: CDR1 SEHNR, CDR2 FQNEAQ (reference sequence).

V gene TRBV10-3 combines with J gene TRBJ1-6; 11 bases are a match to TRBD1. Trimming cost V 0 bases and J 8 bases; bases outside gene matches: 3. CDR3 length: 16 residues. Germline assignment: CDR1 ENHRY and CDR2 SYGVKD. CDR3 loop: CAISESGTGGDSPLHF. CDR3 coding DNA: TGTGCCATCAGTGAGTCCGGGACAGGGGGAGATTCACCCCTCCACTTT.

The chain uses TRBV2 and TRBJ1-2, with 7 bases matching TRBD1. In germline, CDR1 is SNHLY, CDR2 FYNNEI. CDR3 size: 17 residues. V was pared by 6 bases and J by 4 bases, with 17 bases of the junction left unmatched. For the CDR3, the DNA is TGTGCCAGCAGACAGGGGCCGAACCCTCGAGTCCTCTATGGCTACACCTTC. Its protein product is CASRQGPNPRVLYGYTF.

Notes on this clone: A junction boundary mismatches the germline segment, possibly from a read error. The chain is built from TRBV7-2 and TRBJ2-5; 9 bases agree with TRBD2. The CDR3 sequence is 16 residues long. Germline CDR1 SGHTA, CDR2 FQGNSA. CDR3 in amino acids: CASSLAGLALRETQYF. CDR3 sequence (DNA): TGTGCCAGCAGTTTAGCGGGACTAGCCCTCAGGGAGACCCAGTACTTC.

This chain connects TRBV11-2 to TRBJ2-3; the D gene is possibly TRBD1 (6 bases). V lost 1 base to trimming and J lost 7 bases, with 15 bases between them. In germline, CDR1 is SGHAT, CDR2 FQNNGV. The CDR3 is 15 amino acids. The CDR3 spells CASSLGDMHGNTQYF. Here the CDR3 DNA reads TGTGCCAGCAGCTTAGGGGACATGCACGGGAATACGCAGTATTTT.

This clone came up a few times. V and J are TRBV6-5 and TRBJ2-1; TRBD2 agrees at 7 bases. The CDR3 is 13 residues long. CDR1 and CDR2 (germline): MNHEY, SVGAGI. Germline trimming cut 0 bases from V and 10 bases from J; bases unmatched to any gene: 3. CDR3 sequence: CASSYSLAEEQFF. DNA for the CDR3: TGTGCCAGCAGTTACTCGCTAGCGGAGGAGCAGTTCTTC.

This clone was found once. The genes are TRBV28 and TRBJ1-3, with a weak D call TRBD1 (5 bases). Germline assignment: CDR1 MDHEN and CDR2 SYDVKM. The CDR3 sequence is 16 residues long. V was shortened by 7 bases and J by 4 bases, with 20 bases between the two germline ends. CDR3 residues: CASTDAAGTVGNTIYF. In nucleotides, the CDR3 is TGTGCCAGCACCGACGCGGCGGGGACGGTCGGAAACACCATATATTTT.

In its sample, this clone was seen a few times. The chain carries TRBV4-2 and TRBJ1-2; 7 nucleotides align to TRBD1. The CDR3 covers 16 residues. Trimming at V came to 1 base and at J to 7 bases, leaving 12 bases not matched to a gene. Germline CDR1 and CDR2: LGHNA and YNFKEQ. The CDR3 DNA is TGTGCCAGCAGCCAAGCTGGGCCCGAGACAGGGCGTGGCTACACCTTC. This translates into CASSQAGPETGRGYTF.